The entry that follows covers one TCR beta chain sequence. The source of the sample is a study of PD-L1 blockade in urothelial cancer. As for the study in general: Blood drawn 3 weeks (second dose) and 6 weeks after treatment start was analyzed.

The time point denotes: peripheral blood 6 weeks after treatment start. Per patient, between 1 and 8 samples were collected at pretreatment and on-treatment time points. Germline V gives CDR1 SEHNR, CDR2 FQNEAQ (reference sequence). V lost 1 base and J 1 base, leaving 10 bases between the germline ends. The CDR3 is 15 residues long. Some clones are missing from TCRdb's copy, which holds only in-frame ones; the method was immunoSEQ multiplex PCR. This table has 50,000 to 55,000 clones, 85% to 90% appearing once. J is TRBJ1-1 and V is TRBV7-9; the D is unclear. The sequences come from PBMCs, collected around atezolizumab (anti-PD-L1) treatment. The sequence was collected from a man in his sixties with urothelial cancer. Here the CDR3 DNA reads TGTGCCAGCAGCTTAGTCGTTAGCAGGAACACTGAAGCTTTCTTT. It specifies CASSLVVSRNTEAFF.